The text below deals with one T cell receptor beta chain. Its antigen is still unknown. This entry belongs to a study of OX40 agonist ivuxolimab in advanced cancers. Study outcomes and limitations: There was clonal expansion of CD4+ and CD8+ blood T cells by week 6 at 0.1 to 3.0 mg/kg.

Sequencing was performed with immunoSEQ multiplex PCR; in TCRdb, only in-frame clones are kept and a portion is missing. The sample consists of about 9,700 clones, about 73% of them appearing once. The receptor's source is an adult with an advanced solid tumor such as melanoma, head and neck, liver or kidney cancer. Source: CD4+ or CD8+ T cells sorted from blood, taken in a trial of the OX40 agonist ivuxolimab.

CDR3 DNA sequence: TGTGCCAGTAGTATAGATCTGCCTAGCGGGATGATCGAGCAGTACTTC. Translation: CASSIDLPSGMIEQYF. V is TRBV19 and J is TRBJ2-7; 9 nucleotides agree with TRBD2. Trimming took 0 bases from V and 6 from J; bases not matched to a gene: 9. Germline-derived CDR1 and CDR2 are LNHDA and SQIVND (reference sequence). The CDR3 is 16 residues long.